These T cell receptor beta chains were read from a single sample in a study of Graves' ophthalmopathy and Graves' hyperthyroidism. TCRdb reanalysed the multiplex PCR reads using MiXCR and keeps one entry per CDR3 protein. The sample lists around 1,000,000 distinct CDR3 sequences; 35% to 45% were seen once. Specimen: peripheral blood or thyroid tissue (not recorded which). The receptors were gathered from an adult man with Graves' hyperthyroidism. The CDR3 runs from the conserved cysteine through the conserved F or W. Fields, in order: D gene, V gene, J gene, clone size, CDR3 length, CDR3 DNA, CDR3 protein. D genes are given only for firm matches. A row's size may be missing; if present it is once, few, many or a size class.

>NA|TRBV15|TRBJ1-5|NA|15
TGTGCCACCAGCAGGGCGGGAGATCCCCAAGAGACCCAGCATTTT
CATSRAGDPQETQHF
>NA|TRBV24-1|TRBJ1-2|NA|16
TGTGCCACCAGTGATCGCCAAGGGTGGGGAAGCTATGGCTACACCTTC
CATSDRQGWGSYGYTF
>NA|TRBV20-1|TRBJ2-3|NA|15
TGCAGTGCCGTTTTGGCCGCGGCTAGCACAGATACGCAGTATTTT
CSAVLAAASTDTQYF
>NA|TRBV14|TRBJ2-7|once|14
TGTGCCAGCAGCCAAGACTCAAGAACCTACGAGCAGTACTTC
CASSQDSRTYEQYF
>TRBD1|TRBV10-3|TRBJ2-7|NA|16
TGTGCCATCAGTGGAATCCCCGGGACAGGGTCCTACGAGCAGTACTTC
CAISGIPGTGSYEQYF
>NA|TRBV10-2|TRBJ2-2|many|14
TGCGCCAGCACAGGGACGGAGAACACCGGGGAGCTGTTTTTT
CASTGTENTGELFF
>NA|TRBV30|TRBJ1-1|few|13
TGTGCCTGGAGTGTGTCCTTGAACACTGAAGCTTTCTTT
CAWSVSLNTEAFF
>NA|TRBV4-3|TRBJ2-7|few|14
TGCGCCAGCAGCCAAGAATCGCTCCTGGGCGAGCAGTACTTC
CASSQESLLGEQYF
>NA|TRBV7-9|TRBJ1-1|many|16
TGTGCCAGCAGCCCCCCACGGAGACTCCTGAACACTGAAGCTTTCTTT
CASSPPRRLLNTEAFF
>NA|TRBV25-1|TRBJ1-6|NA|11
TGTGCCAGCAAATCAAATTCACCCCTCCACTTT
CASKSNSPLHF
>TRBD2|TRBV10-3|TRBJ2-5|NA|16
TGTGCCATCAGTGATCTAGCGGGGGGCGGACAAGAGACCCAGTACTTC
CAISDLAGGGQETQYF
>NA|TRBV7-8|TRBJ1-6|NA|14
TGTGCCGGCAGCTTAGAACAGGTGGATTCACCCCTCCACTTT
CAGSLEQVDSPLHF
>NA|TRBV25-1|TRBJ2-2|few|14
TGTGCCAGCAGCCGGGAAACCGCCACCGGGGAGCTGTTTTTT
CASSRETATGELFF
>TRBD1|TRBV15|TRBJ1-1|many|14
TGTGCCACCAGCGAAACAAACAGGGGGAGCGAAGCTTTCTTT
CATSETNRGSEAFF
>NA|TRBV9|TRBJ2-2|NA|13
TGTGCCAGCAGCCTTAACCCCACCGGGGAGCTGTTTTTT
CASSLNPTGELFF
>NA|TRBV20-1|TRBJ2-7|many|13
TGCAGTGCTAGAGGGACAGTACGGAACGAGCAGTACTTC
CSARGTVRNEQYF
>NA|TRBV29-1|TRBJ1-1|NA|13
TGCAGCGTTTGGGTCCGTTTATCGGGTGAAGCTTTCTTT
CSVWVRLSGEAFF
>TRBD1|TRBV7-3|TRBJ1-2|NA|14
TGTGCCAGCAGCCAGGGGGCGCAGGGGTATGGCTACACCTTC
CASSQGAQGYGYTF
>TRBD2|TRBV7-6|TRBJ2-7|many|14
TGTGCCAGCGGCAAGCGGGAGTCGGGCAACGAGCAGTACTTC
CASGKRESGNEQYF
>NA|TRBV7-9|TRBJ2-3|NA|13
TGTGCCAGCAGTTATTTGGGGGCAGATACGCAGTATTTT
CASSYLGADTQYF
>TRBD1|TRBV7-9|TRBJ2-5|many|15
TGTGCCAGCAGCCGTCCCCGGACAGGGAAAGAGACCCAGTACTTC
CASSRPRTGKETQYF
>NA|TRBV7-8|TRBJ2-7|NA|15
TGTGCCAGCAGCCCCCGCCGGGACTCAGCAGAGGAGCAGTACTTC
CASSPRRDSAEEQYF
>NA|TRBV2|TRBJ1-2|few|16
TGTGCCAGCAGTGAAGCCTCGGCCGTCAGCTATTATGGCTACACCTTC
CASSEASAVSYYGYTF
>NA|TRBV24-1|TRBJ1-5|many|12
TGTGCCACCAGTGATGAAAATCAGCCCCAGCATTTT
CATSDENQPQHF
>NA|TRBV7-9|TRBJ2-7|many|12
TGTGCATCGAGGGACTTCACCTACGAGCAGTACTTC
CASRDFTYEQYF
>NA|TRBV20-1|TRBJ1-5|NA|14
TGCAGTGCCAAAGGGGGTAGGCTCAATCAGCCCCAGCATTTT
CSAKGGRLNQPQHF
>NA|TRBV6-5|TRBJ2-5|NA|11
TGTGCCAGCAGGGCCGACGAGAATCAGTACTTC
CASRADENQYF
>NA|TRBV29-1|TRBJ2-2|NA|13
TGCAGCGTGGGGGACTGTGGGACCGGGGAGCTGTTTTTT
CSVGDCGTGELFF
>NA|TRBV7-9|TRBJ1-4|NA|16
TGTGCCAGCAGCCCGGGACCGGGACGGTTTGACGAAAAACTGTTTTTT
CASSPGPGRFDEKLFF
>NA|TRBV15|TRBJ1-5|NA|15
TGTGCCACCAGCAGAGGGGGAGCAGGACCACGACCCCAGCATTTT
CATSRGGAGPRPQHF
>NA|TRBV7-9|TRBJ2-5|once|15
TGTGCCAGCAGCTCCACGTGGACAGCTAAAGAGACCCAGTACTTC
CASSSTWTAKETQYF
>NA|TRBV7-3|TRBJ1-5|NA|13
TGTGCCAGCAGCTTCGGGGGTCCGGAGACCCAGCATTTT
CASSFGGPETQHF
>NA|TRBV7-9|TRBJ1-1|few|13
TGTGCCAGCAGCTTAGACGGGGGAACTGAAACTTTCTTT
CASSLDGGTETFF
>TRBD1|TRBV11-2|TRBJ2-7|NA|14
TGTGCCAGCAGCGGGTACAGGGGGTCCTACGAGCAGTACTTC
CASSGYRGSYEQYF
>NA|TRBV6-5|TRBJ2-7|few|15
TGTGCCAGCAGTTCGCCTAAGGCAGGGACCTACGAGCAGTACTTC
CASSSPKAGTYEQYF
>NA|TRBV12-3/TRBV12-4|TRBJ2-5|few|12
TGTGCCACCAGATGGGGGACCCAGCCCCAGTACTTC
CATRWGTQPQYF
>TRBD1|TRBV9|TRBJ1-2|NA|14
TGTGCCAGCAGCGTAGCTATCGGGACAGGTGGCTACACCTTC
CASSVAIGTGGYTF
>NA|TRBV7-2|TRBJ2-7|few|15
TGTGCCAGCAGCTTGTCGGATAGGTCTTACTACGAGCAGTACTTC
CASSLSDRSYYEQYF
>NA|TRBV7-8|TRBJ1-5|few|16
TGTGCCAGCAGCTTAGCAGGGGGTCGGGGCAATCAGCCCCAGCATTTT
CASSLAGGRGNQPQHF
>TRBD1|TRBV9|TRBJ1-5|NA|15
TGTGCCAGCAGCACGGGACAGGGCCCCCCTCAGCCCCAGCATTTT
CASSTGQGPPQPQHF
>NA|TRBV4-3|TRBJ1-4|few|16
TGCGCCAGCAGCCAAGATAGGAAATGGACGGCTGAAAAACTGTTTTTT
CASSQDRKWTAEKLFF
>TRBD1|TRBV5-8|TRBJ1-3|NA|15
TGTGCCAGCAGTACAGGGGGCGCAAATGGAAACACCATATATTTT
CASSTGGANGNTIYF
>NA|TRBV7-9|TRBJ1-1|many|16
TGTGCCAGCACAGTAACAGCGGGTGGTGGGAACACTGAAGCTTTCTTT
CASTVTAGGGNTEAFF
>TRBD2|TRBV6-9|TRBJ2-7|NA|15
TGTGCCAGCAGATACCCTAGCGGGAGGGCCTACGAGCAGTACTTC
CASRYPSGRAYEQYF
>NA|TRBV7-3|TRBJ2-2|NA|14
TGTGCCAGCAATGGGGGGGCGGACACCGGGGAGCTGTTTTTT
CASNGGADTGELFF
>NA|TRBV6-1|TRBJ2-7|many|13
TGTGCCAGCAGTGAAGCAGGTCAGGACGAGCAGTACTTC
CASSEAGQDEQYF
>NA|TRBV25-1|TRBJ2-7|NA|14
TGTGCCAGCTCCTGGGGGCGGGGATCCTACGAGCAGTACTTC
CASSWGRGSYEQYF
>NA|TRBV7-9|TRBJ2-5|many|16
TGTGCCAGCAGCCCAGGGCTAGCCCATGGCCAAGAGACCCAGTACTTC
CASSPGLAHGQETQYF
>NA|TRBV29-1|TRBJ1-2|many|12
TGCAGCGTTGACGAAGCTAACTATGGCTACACCTTC
CSVDEANYGYTF
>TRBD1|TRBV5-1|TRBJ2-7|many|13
TGCGCCAGCAGCTTGTGGACAGGGAACGAGCAGTACTTC
CASSLWTGNEQYF
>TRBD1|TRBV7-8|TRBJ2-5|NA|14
TGTGCCAGCAGCGTTGACAGGGTCATTTTACCCCAGTACTTC
CASSVDRVILPQYF
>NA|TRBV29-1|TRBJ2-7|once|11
TGCAGCTTGGGACAACCCTACGAGCAGTACTTC
CSLGQPYEQYF